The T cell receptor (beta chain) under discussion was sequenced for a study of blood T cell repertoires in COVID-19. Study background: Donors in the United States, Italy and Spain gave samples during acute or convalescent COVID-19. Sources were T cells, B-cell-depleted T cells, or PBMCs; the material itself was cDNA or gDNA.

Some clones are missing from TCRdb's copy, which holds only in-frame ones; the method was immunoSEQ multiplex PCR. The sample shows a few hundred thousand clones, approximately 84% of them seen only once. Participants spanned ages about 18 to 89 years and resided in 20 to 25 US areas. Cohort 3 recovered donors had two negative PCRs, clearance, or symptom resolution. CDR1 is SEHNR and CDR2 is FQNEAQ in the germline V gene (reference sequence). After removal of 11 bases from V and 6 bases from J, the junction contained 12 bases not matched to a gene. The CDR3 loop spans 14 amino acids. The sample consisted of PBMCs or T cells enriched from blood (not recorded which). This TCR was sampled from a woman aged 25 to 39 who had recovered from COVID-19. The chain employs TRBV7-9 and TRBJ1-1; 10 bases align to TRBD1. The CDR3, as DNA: TGTGCCTGGGGGGACAGGGGCGAGGTGGCTGAAGCTTTCTTT. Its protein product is CAWGDRGEVAEAFF.